Below, 16 T cell receptor beta chains from the same sample are listed, as sequenced in a study of cytomegalovirus exposure and HLA in healthy donors. Both 60 Vbeta primers and 13 Jbeta primers went into the PCR. TCRdb's copy holds only in-frame clones and misses some; the assay was immunoSEQ multiplex PCR. The sample records around 220,000 clones, 75% to 80% being singletons. Sequencing input: PBMCs. Receptors were obtained from a man aged 18 to 30 in good health and CMV-seronegative.

This rearrangement joins TRBV10-3 to TRBJ1-5, with TRBD1 matching over 9 bases. The CDR3 is made up of 14 amino acids. V lost 3 bases, J lost 5 bases, and 2 bases stayed unmatched. CDR1 is ENHRY, CDR2 SYGVKD, per germline. The CDR3 DNA reads TGTGCCATCAGTGAAAGACAGGGGGATCAGCCCCAGCATTTT. This codes for CAISERQGDQPQHF.

The V and J genes are TRBV9 and TRBJ1-1, with D possibly being TRBD1 (5 bases). Trimming pared 4 bases from V and 1 base from J, leaving 14 bases between. The CDR3 is 15 amino acids. Per germline, CDR1 SGDLS and CDR2 YYNGEE. The CDR3 bases are TGTGCCAGCAGCCCGGGGGACGGTCCGAACACTGAAGCTTTCTTT. Translating it yields CASSPGDGPNTEAFF.

This chain connects TRBV7-9 to TRBJ2-1, with TRBD2 matching 10 bases. The CDR3 consists of 16 residues. Germline lookup yields CDR1 SEHNR and CDR2 FQNEAQ (reference sequence). The trim removed 3 bases at V and 9 bases at J, leaving 11 bases unmatched. In DNA, the CDR3 is TGTGCCAGCAGCTTTGGGCACAGCGGGGGGGCCGGTGAGCAGTTCTTC. Its protein product is CASSFGHSGGAGEQFF. The full variable domain, rest sourced from reference TRBV7-9 and TRBJ2-1, is DTGVSQNPRHKITKRGQNVTFRCDPISEHNRLYWYRQTLGQGPEFLTYFQNEAQLEKSRLLSDRFSAERPKGSFSTLEIQRTEQGDSAMYLCASSFGHSGGAGEQFFGPGTRLTVL.

This chain connects TRBV19 to TRBJ2-2, with a weak D call TRBD2 (6 bases). The CDR3 is 15 amino acids. The germline V gene has CDR1 LNHDA and CDR2 SQIVND (reference sequence). The V end lost 5 bases, the J end lost 6 bases, and 16 bases lay between the germline ends. CDR3 DNA: TGTGCCAGTAGTCAAGGAAAGGAGGGTGCCGGGGAGCTGTTTTTT. Protein: CASSQGKEGAGELFF.

The chain couples TRBV2 to TRBJ1-4, with TRBD1 matching 8 bases. The CDR3 covers 14 residues. Unmatched junction bases numbered 4, after V lost 4 bases and J lost 6 bases. Germline CDR1 and CDR2: SNHLY and FYNNEI. The CDR3 nucleotides are TGTGCCAGCAGTGGACAGGGGCAGGATGAAAAACTGTTTTTT. The encoded protein is CASSGQGQDEKLFF.

The J gene is TRBJ2-2, the V gene TRBV9, with 7 nucleotides matching TRBD2. From germline, CDR1 is SGDLS and CDR2 YYNGEE. CDR3 length: 17 residues. V lost 1 base to trimming and J lost 7 bases; unmatched junction nucleotides: 13. DNA of the CDR3: TGTGCCAGCAGCGTACCTGACGGGGGGTTGGGCGACGGGGAGCTGTTTTTT. Translated, it gives CASSVPDGGLGDGELFF.

This chain uses TRBV29-1 with TRBJ2-3; D is possibly TRBD2 (7 bases). CDR1 is SQVTM and CDR2 is ANQGSEA in the germline V gene. Trimming stripped 6 bases from V and 6 bases from J, with 16 bases between. CDR3 size: 13 residues. CDR3 amino acids: CSVGGGAGDTQYF. Written as DNA, the CDR3 is TGCAGCGTGGGAGGGGGGGCCGGGGATACGCAGTATTTT.

This chain connects TRBV7-2 to TRBJ2-2, with D possibly TRBD2 on 5 matching bases. V lost 3 bases, J lost 2 bases, and 13 bases lay in between. In germline, CDR1 is SGHTA, CDR2 FQGNSA. The length of the CDR3 is 16 residues. CDR3 bases: TGTGCCAGCAGCTTGGCTCCCGCGGGTAACACCGGGGAGCTGTTTTTT. It yields the protein CASSLAPAGNTGELFF.

The rearrangement joins TRBV30 to TRBJ2-2, with D perhaps TRBD2 (5 bases). CDR3 size: 16 residues. Trimming took 3 bases from V and 0 from J, leaving 14 bases between them. The germline CDR1 and CDR2 sequences are GTSNPN and SVGIG (reference sequence). The CDR3 DNA reads TGTGCCTGGAGCGCAACTAGTGGGGCGAACACCGGGGAGCTGTTTTTT. This sequence encodes CAWSATSGANTGELFF.

This clone appeared a few times. The CDR3: CASSIVLTANTGELFF. The DNA for the CDR3 is TGTGCCAGTAGTATAGTTCTAACAGCGAACACCGGGGAGCTGTTTTTT. The chain joins TRBV19 to TRBJ2-2, with no clear D. This CDR3 has 16 residues. Germline CDR1 is LNHDA and CDR2 is SQIVND (reference sequence). V dropped 1 base and J dropped 0 bases, with 9 bases sitting between them.

The chain links TRBV6-1 to TRBJ2-7; 9 bases map to TRBD2. Germline V lookup: CDR1 MNHNS, CDR2 SASEGT. Losses at the gene ends were 5 bases for V and 0 bases for J; bases not matched to a gene: 5. The CDR3 runs to 15 residues. Here the CDR3 DNA reads TGTGCCAGCAGTTTTACTAGCGGGCTCTCCTACGAGCAGTACTTC. As protein: CASSFTSGLSYEQYF.

This CDR3 reads CASSYVGQGNGYTF. The CDR3 nucleotides read TGTGCCAGCAGTTACGTCGGACAGGGCAATGGCTACACCTTC. This sequence joins TRBV6-5 and TRBJ1-2; the match to TRBD1 covers 8 bases. The CDR3 has 14 residues. The germline V gene has CDR1 MNHEY and CDR2 SVGAGI. With 2 bases clipped from V and 6 bases from J, the junction kept 5 bases outside the gene matches.

This chain uses TRBV6-1 with TRBJ2-1, with a tentative D call TRBD2 (6 bases). Trimming removed 7 bases at V and 10 bases at J, with 23 bases between. CDR3 size: 15 residues. The germline CDR1 and CDR2 sequences are MNHNS and SASEGT. This CDR3 reads CASILGSAGIPEQFF. The CDR3 nucleotides are TGTGCCAGCATCCTAGGTTCGGCGGGAATCCCCGAGCAGTTCTTC.

V and J are TRBV7-9 and TRBJ1-2; D is unclear. The germline V and J ends were trimmed by 8 bases and 2 bases, with 15 bases remaining between them. This CDR3 has 14 amino acids. Per the germline V gene, CDR1 is SEHNR and CDR2 is FQNEAQ (reference sequence). CDR3 sequence (DNA): TGTGCCAGCGCCCACCCGGGGAAGAACTATGGCTACACCTTC. As protein: CASAHPGKNYGYTF. Full variable domain (rest looked up from reference TRBV7-9 and TRBJ1-2): DTGVSQNPRHKITKRGQNVTFRCDPISEHNRLYWYRQTLGQGPEFLTYFQNEAQLEKSRLLSDRFSAERPKGSFSTLEIQRTEQGDSAMYLCASAHPGKNYGYTFGSGTRLTVV.

This clone was counted a single time. V usage is TRBV5-1 and J usage is TRBJ2-2; D gene ambiguous. This CDR3 is 15 amino acids long. V was shortened by 0 bases and J by 3 bases, with 9 bases between the two germline ends. Germline lookup yields CDR1 SGHRS and CDR2 YFSETQ. This chain's CDR3 is CASSLGQADTGELFF. CDR3 nucleotides: TGCGCCAGCAGCTTGGGGCAGGCCGACACCGGGGAGCTGTTTTTT.

The CDR3 loop reads CASSYSSEADTQYF. CDR3 sequence (DNA): TGTGCCAGCAGTTACTCGAGTGAGGCAGATACGCAGTATTTT. V is TRBV6-5 and J is TRBJ2-3; D is undetermined. Trimming took 0 bases from V and 4 from J, leaving 8 bases between them. The CDR3 is 14 residues long. Germline CDR1 reads MNHEY; CDR2 reads SVGAGI.